The TCR beta chain described here comes from a study of blood T cell repertoires in COVID-19 (dated by TCRdb to about 2020). A note on the overall study: Collaborator samples came from the United States, Italy and Spain and covered acute and convalescent phases of COVID-19. The prospective study material was composed of cDNA or gDNA derived from T cells, B-cell-depleted T cells, or PBMCs. The dataset comprised deeply sampled blood TCRbeta repertoires from subjects exposed to, actively infected with, or recovered from COVID-19. The repertoires were released in a freely available public database meant as a resource for research on the immune response to SARS-CoV-2. The samples were drawn from the first 160 participants of the ongoing ImmuneRACE study and from under 1,500 subjects provided by 6 global collaborators. Nearly every sample came with metadata listing a de-identified subject ID, COVID-19 status, age in years and sex. Where HLA class I and class II types were available, the types were taken from metadata supplied by the sample provider, not from assay-based typing.

This clone was seen a handful of times. What antigen it recognizes has not been identified. No base-level quality is on record; no much larger clone is a single base apart. V trim: 4 bases; J trim: 2 bases; unmatched bases: 4. CDR1 and CDR2, per the germline V gene, are SGHRS and YFSETQ. Its CDR3 holds 15 amino acids, cysteine through phenylalanine. The kept DNA is CDR3 alone, 45 bases in frame from the first base. Broad study findings and their caveats: The quantity of clinical and demographic metadata differed by source and by participant and was supplied without curation.

Enrolling through a virtual design, the prospective study's participants ranged in age from roughly 18 to 95 years and lived across roughly 23 United States geographic areas. To assign participants to cohorts, the prospective study relied on clinical history that participants themselves reported in a screening survey and a study questionnaire. Exposed participants had been in contact, within 2 weeks of entering the study, with a person who had a PCR-confirmed or clinician-diagnosed case of COVID-19. In the prospective study, mobile phlebotomists collected whole blood, serum and a nasopharyngeal or oropharyngeal swab from each participant. Prospective study participants could optionally give additional blood draws and questionnaires over a roughly two-month period. Prospective study blood samples were shipped either frozen or at room temperature before DNA extraction. TCRbeta CDR3 regions were amplified from genomic DNA using the immunoSEQ Assay, a bias-controlled multiplex PCR. In the authors' own workflow: Within the assay, amplification of reference gene primers was used to estimate how many nucleated cells each sample contained. To quantify the absolute abundance of each unique TCRbeta CDR3 rearrangement, sequence reads were collapsed and filtered. For each sample, productive Simpson clonality was calculated as the square root of Simpson's diversity index across productive rearrangements. Held by TCRdb, this immuneACCESS table contains in-frame sequences only and omits some clones. Under half of the omission traces to an unresolved V gene where checked; the cause of the rest is unknown. V and J calls and clone size come straight from that table; D and trimming were deduced from the DNA. This sample comprises around 170,000 clones, approximately 80% of them detected only once. The ten largest clonotypes hold under 15% of the sample.

Recombination joined TRBV5-1 with TRBJ2-7; TRBD2 lines up with 12 middle nucleotides. Sequencing was done on a sample of PBMCs or T cells enriched from blood (not recorded which). This sequence originates from a man in his fifties or sixties who had been exposed to COVID-19. The CDR3 loop reads CASSPRLAGAYEQYF. The DNA is as follows: TGCGCCAGCAGCCCTCGACTAGCGGGGGCCTACGAGCAGTACTTC.